The clone carrying this T cell receptor beta chain was recorded a few times. As yet, its antigen is unknown. Treatment in this sample: therapeutic diphenylcyclopropenone sensitization with weekly scalp DPC. The data were obtained in a study of human T cells and chemical hapten exposure. Broader study findings: It should be noted that donors had alopecia, so their immune response may differ from healthy people's.

Unique molecular identifiers were attached to individual cDNA molecules during library preparation. Via MiXCR, TCRdb re-called the reads, giving one row per CDR3 protein. The sample contains roughly 4,100 distinct CDR3 sequences, approximately 50% of which appear only once. This receptor was obtained from an adult with alopecia areata. Some clones in this sample may be carry-over from other donors' samples. This table probably holds off-target reads from a library built for another chain. The source was whole blood, collected before DPC sensitization or 2, 6, or about 24 weeks after (not recorded which).

The CDR3 sequence is CSATGGLHPPHNEQFF. The CDR3 DNA reads TGCAGTGCAACCGGCGGACTACACCCACCCCACAATGAGCAGTTCTTC. The chain has TRBV20-1 and TRBJ2-1, with D possibly being TRBD2 (6 bases). Germline V lookup: CDR1 DFQATT, CDR2 SNEGSKA (reference sequence). V gave up 6 bases and J gave up 5 bases, with 23 bases separating them. There are 16 residues in the CDR3.